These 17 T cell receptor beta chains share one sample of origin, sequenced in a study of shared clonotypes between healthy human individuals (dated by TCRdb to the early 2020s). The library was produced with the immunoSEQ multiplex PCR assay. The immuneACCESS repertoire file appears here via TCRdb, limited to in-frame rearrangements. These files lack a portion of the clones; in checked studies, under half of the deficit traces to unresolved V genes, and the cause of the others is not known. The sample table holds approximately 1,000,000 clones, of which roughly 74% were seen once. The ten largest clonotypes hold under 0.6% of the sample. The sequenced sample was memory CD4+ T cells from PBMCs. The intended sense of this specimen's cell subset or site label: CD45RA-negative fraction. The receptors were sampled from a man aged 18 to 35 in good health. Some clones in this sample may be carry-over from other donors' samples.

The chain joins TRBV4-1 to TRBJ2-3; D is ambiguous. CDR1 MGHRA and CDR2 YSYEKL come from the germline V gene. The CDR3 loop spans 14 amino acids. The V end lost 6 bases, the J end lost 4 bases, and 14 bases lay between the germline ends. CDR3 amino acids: CASSFTRTADTQYF. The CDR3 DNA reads TGCGCCAGCAGTTTCACCCGAACCGCAGATACGCAGTATTTT.

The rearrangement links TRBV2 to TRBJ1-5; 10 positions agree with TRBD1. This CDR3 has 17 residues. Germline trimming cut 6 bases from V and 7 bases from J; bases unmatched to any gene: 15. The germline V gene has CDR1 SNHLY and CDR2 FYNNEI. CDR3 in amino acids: CASSRAAGQGGNQPQHF. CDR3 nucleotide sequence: TGTGCCAGCAGCCGCGCTGCCGGACAGGGGGGGAACCAGCCCCAGCATTTT. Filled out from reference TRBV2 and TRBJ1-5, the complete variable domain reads EPEVTQTPSHQVTQMGQEVILRCVPISNHLYFYWYRQILGQKVEFLVSFYNNEISEKSEIFDDQFSVERPDGSNFTLKIRSTKLEDSAMYFCASSRAAGQGGNQPQHFGDGTRLSIL.

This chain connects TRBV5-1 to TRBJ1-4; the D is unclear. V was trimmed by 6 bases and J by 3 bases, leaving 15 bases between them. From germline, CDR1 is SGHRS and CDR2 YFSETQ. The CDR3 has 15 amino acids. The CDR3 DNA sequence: TGCGCCAGCAAATATCTGGCCGGGTCTAATGAAAAACTGTTTTTT. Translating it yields CASKYLAGSNEKLFF.

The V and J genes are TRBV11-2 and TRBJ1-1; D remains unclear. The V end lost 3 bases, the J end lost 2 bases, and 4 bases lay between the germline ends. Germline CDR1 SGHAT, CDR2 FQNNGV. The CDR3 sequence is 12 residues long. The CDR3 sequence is CASSFLNTEAFF. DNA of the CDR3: TGTGCCAGCAGCTTTCTTAACACTGAAGCTTTCTTT.

The CDR3 is CASSSGRGAPETQYF. DNA for the CDR3: TGTGCCAGCAGCAGCGGCAGGGGGGCCCCAGAGACCCAGTACTTC. The V call is TRBV5-6, the J call TRBJ2-5, with D maybe TRBD1 (7 bases). Germline loops: CDR1 SGHDT, CDR2 YYEEEE. Trimming took off 4 bases at V and 4 bases at J, with 17 bases between the two ends. CDR3 length: 15 amino acids.

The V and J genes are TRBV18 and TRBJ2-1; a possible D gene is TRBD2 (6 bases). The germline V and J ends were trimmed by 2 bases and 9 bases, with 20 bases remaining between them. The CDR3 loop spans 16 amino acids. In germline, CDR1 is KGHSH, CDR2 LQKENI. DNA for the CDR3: TGTGCCAGCTCACCAGGTGGGGTTAGCGGAAGAAGTGAGCAGTTCTTC. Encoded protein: CASSPGGVSGRSEQFF.

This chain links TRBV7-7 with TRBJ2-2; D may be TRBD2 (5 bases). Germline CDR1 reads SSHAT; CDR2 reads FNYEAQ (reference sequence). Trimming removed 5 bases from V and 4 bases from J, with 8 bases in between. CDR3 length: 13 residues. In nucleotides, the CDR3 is TGTGCCAGCAGCAGGGAGCGCACCGGGGAGCTGTTTTTT. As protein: CASSRERTGELFF. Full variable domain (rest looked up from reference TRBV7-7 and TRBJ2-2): GAGVSQSPRYKVTKRGQDVTLRCDPISSHATLYWYQQALGQGPEFLTYFNYEAQPDKSGLPSDRFSAERPEGSISTLTIQRTEQRDSAMYRCASSRERTGELFFGEGSRLTVL.

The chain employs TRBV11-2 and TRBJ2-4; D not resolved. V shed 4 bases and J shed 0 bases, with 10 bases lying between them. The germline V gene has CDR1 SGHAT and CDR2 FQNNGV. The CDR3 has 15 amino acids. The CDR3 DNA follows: TGTGCCAGCAGCTCAATCAGACTAGCCAAAAACATTCAGTACTTC. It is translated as CASSSIRLAKNIQYF.

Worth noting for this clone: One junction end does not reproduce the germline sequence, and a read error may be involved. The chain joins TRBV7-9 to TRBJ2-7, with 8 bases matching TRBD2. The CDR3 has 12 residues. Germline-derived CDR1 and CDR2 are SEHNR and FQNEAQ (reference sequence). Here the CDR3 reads CASSLERGLGTF. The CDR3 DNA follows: TGTGCCAGCAGCTTGGAGCGGGGACTAGGGACCTTC.

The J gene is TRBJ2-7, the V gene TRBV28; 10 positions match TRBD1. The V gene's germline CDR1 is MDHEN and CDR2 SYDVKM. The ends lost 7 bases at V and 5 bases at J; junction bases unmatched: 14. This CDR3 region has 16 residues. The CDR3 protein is CASTPGPGTGDHEQYF. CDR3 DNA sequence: TGTGCCAGCACCCCTGGGCCCGGGACAGGGGACCACGAGCAGTACTTC.

The CDR3 spells CSAKLNTEAFF. The CDR3 coding sequence is TGCAGTGCTAAACTGAACACTGAAGCTTTCTTT. This rearrangement joins TRBV20-1 to TRBJ1-1, with D hard to call. Deletions cut 4 bases from V and 0 bases from J, with 3 bases between. CDR1 DFQATT and CDR2 SNEGSKA come from the germline V gene (reference sequence). This CDR3 region has 11 residues.

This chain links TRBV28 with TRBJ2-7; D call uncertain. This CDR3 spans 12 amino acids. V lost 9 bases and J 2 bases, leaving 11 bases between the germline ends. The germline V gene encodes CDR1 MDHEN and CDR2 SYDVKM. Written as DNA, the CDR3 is TGTGCCAGTGCATGGGTTACCTACGAGCAGTACTTC. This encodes CASAWVTYEQYF.

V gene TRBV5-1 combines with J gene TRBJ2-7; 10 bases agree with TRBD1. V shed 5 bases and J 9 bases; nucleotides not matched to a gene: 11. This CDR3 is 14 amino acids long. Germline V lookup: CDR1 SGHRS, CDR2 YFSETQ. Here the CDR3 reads CASSHGQGVVGQYF. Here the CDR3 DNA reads TGCGCCAGCAGTCACGGACAGGGGGTGGTGGGGCAGTACTTC.

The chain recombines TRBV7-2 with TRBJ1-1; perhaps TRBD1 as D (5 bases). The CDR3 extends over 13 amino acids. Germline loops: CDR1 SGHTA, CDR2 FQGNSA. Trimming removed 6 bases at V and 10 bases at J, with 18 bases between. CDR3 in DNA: TGTGCCAGCAGGCTCCTTCGGGGGTCGGCAGCTTTCTTT. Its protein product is CASRLLRGSAAFF.

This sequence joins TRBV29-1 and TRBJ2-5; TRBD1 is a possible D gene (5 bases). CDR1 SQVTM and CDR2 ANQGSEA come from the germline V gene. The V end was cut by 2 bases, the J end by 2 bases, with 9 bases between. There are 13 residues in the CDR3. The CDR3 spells CSVERGGQETQYF. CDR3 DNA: TGCAGCGTTGAAAGGGGTGGACAAGAGACCCAGTACTTC. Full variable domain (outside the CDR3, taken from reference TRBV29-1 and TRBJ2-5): SAVISQKPSRDICQRGTSLTIQCQVDSQVTMMFWYRQQPGQSLTLIATANQGSEATYESGFVIDKFPISRPNLTFSTLTVSNMSPEDSSIYLCSVERGGQETQYFGPGTRLLVL.

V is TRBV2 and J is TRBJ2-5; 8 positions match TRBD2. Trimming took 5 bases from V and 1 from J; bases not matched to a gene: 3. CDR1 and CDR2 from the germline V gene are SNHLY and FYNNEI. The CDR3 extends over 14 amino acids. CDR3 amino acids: CASSRLAGQETQYF. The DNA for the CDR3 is TGTGCCAGCAGTCGTCTAGCGGGCCAAGAGACCCAGTACTTC.

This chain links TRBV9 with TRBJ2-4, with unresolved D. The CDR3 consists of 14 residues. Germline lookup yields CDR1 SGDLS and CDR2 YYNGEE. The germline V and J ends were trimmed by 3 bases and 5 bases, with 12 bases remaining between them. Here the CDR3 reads CASSAPSPQNIQYF. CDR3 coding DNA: TGTGCCAGCAGCGCCCCCTCCCCACAAAACATTCAGTACTTC. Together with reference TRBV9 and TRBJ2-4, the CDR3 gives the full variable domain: DSGVTQTPKHLITATGQRVTLRCSPRSGDLSVYWYQQSLDQGLQFLIQYYNGEERAKGNILERFSAQQFPDLHSELNLSSLELGDSALYFCASSAPSPQNIQYFGAGTRLSVL.